This T cell receptor beta chain was documented in a study of blood T cell repertoires in COVID-19. The wider study: Researchers got acute and convalescent COVID-19 samples from the United States, Italy and Spain. The cDNA or gDNA used as material had been derived from T cells, B-cell-depleted T cells, or PBMCs.

Using immunoSEQ multiplex PCR, the repertoire was profiled, and TCRdb retains in-frame clones only, with some absent. This table holds 62,000 or so clones, more than 80% found once. The V gene lost 1 base and the J gene lost 8 bases, with 9 bases spanning the gap. Germline CDR1 is SGHNT and CDR2 is YYREEE (reference sequence). The CDR3 has 13 amino acids. Participant ages covered about 18 to 90 years across 25 or so US areas. Cohort placement rested on clinical history that participants reported themselves. The chain employs TRBV5-4 and TRBJ1-4, with D maybe TRBD1 (6 bases). The sequencing input was PBMCs or T cells enriched from blood (not recorded which). The TCR comes from a woman aged 40 to 49 with acute COVID-19. CDR3 region: CASSLTGSEKLFF. The CDR3 DNA reads TGTGCCAGCAGCTTGACAGGGAGCGAAAAACTGTTTTTT.